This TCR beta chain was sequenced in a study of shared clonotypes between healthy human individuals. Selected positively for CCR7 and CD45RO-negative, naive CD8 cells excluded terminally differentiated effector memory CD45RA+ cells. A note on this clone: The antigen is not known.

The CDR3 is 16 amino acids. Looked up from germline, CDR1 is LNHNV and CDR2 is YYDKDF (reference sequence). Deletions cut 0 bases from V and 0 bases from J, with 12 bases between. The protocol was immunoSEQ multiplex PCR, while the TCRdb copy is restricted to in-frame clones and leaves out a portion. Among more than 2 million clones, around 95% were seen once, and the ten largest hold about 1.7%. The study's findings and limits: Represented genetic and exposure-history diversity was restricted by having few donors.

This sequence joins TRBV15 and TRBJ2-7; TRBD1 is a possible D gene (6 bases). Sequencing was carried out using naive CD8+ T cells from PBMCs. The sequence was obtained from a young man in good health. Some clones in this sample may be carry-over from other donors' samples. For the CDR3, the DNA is TGTGCCACCAGCAGAGACCTTGGGGACATCTCCTACGAGCAGTACTTC. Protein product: CATSRDLGDISYEQYF.